These 2 T cell receptor beta chains were all obtained from the same sample, sequenced in a study of T cells in Graves' hyperthyroidism and ophthalmopathy. The TCR beta CDR3 regions underwent amplification using RNA transcripts as the source. HTBI primers were employed in a first-round RT-PCR of the TCR CDR3. Each CDR3 protein gets one entry after TCRdb re-called the multiplex PCR reads with MiXCR. The sample lists 300,000 to 450,000 distinct CDR3 sequences, roughly 17% occurring once. Sequencing was performed on blood. Receptor source: a woman aged 25 to 39 with Graves' hyperthyroidism that later progressed to Graves' ophthalmopathy.

This chain connects TRBV4-1 to TRBJ2-5; 8 bases line up with TRBD1. CDR3 length equals 15 residues. Germline trimming cut 0 bases from V and 0 bases from J; bases unmatched to any gene: 0. CDR1 MGHRA and CDR2 YSYEKL come from the germline V gene. The CDR3 reads CASSQDRGHQETQYF. DNA of the CDR3: TGCGCCAGCAGCCAAGACAGGGGGCACCAAGAGACCCAGTACTTC.

This clonotype has a count of ten or more. The rearrangement uses TRBV27 and TRBJ2-4; 9 bases are a match to TRBD1. The germline gives CDR1 MNHEY, CDR2 SMNVEV (reference sequence). The CDR3 contains 15 residues. V was pared by 5 bases and J by 2 bases, with 4 bases of the junction left unmatched. The CDR3 reads CASSRDRDTKNIQYF. The CDR3 DNA is TGTGCCAGCAGTAGGGACAGGGACACCAAAAACATTCAGTACTTC.